This T cell receptor beta chain emerged from a study of blood T cells in healthy people across ages. Sample-barcoded 5' priming and a J-beta primer mix drove a second PCR of roughly 7 to 11 cycles. Each cDNA molecule, via a template-switch adaptor with 12 random nucleotides, was tagged. TCRdb fed the 5' RACE reads into MiXCR, producing one record per CDR3 protein. The sample consists of more than 1,400,000 distinct CDR3 sequences, roughly 40% of them appearing once. This clonotype has only a few counts. Antigen: not known. Study-level points and caveats: Considered underestimates were the diversity estimates obtained from one million T cells.

With 2 bases removed from V and 6 bases from J, the gap between germline ends came to 16 bases. This CDR3 is built from 16 residues. Germline V gene data show CDR1 as SGHVS and CDR2 as FQNEAQ. The source of this sequence is a woman between 18 and 30 years old in good health. The specimen was blood. This chain joins TRBV7-8 and TRBJ1-4; no firm D call. The CDR3 here is CASSLWVPGGDEKLFF. The DNA of the CDR3 is TGTGCCAGCAGCTTATGGGTCCCAGGAGGAGATGAAAAACTGTTTTTT. Drawing the rest from reference TRBV7-8 and TRBJ1-4, the complete variable domain is GAGVSQSPRYKVAKRGQDVALRCDPISGHVSLFWYQQALGQGPEFLTYFQNEAQLDKSGLPSDRFFAERPEGSVSTLKIQRTQQEDSAVYLCASSLWVPGGDEKLFFGSGTQLSVL.